Described below is a single TCR beta chain sequence and its context. The data originate from a study of blood T cell repertoires in COVID-19. Study overall: Sites in the United States, Italy and Spain provided acute and convalescent COVID-19 samples.

The germline V gene has CDR1 LNHDA and CDR2 SQIVND (reference sequence). This CDR3 is built from 14 residues. V dropped 6 bases and J dropped 5; count of bases not matched to a gene: 3. Residents of 24 US areas, aged about 18 to 95 years, made up the participants. Assignments of participants to cohorts depended upon their own reported clinical history. Original processing methods: Using reference gene primer amplification, nucleated cell counts were estimated. Repertoires were generated with immunoSEQ multiplex PCR, while TCRdb's copy carries only in-frame clones and drops some. Clone size and the V and J calls come from that table; the DNA yielded D and trimming. Among around 250,000 clones listed, approximately 85% were seen once.

Sequenced: PBMCs or T cells enriched from blood (not recorded which). The chain recombines TRBV19 with TRBJ2-2; 10 bases align to TRBD2. The clonotype was recovered from a woman between 45 and 60 years old with acute COVID-19. Here the CDR3 DNA reads TGTGCCAGTAGCCAACTAGCGGGGACCGGGGAGCTGTTTTTT. Protein sequence: CASSQLAGTGELFF.